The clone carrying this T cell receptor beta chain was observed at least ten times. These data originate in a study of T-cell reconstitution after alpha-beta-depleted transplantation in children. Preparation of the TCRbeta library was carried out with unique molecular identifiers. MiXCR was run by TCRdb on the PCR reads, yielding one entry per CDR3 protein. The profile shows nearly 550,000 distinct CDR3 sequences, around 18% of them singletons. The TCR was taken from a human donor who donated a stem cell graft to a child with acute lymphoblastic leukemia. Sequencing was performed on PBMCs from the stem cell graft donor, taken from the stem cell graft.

This CDR3 reads CASTRDFYGYTF. CDR3 DNA sequence: TGTGCCAGCACAAGGGACTTCTATGGCTACACCTTC. This chain joins TRBV12-3 or TRBV12-4 and TRBJ1-2; D might be TRBD1 (5 bases). This CDR3 has 12 residues. The V end lost 7 bases, the J end lost 4 bases, and 10 bases lay between the germline ends.